The clone carrying this T cell receptor beta chain was observed at least ten times. Time point described: newly diagnosed GD, antithyroid drugs for less than 3 months. PBMC RNA served as the TCR library source. Recruitment took place at an endocrinology department in Xi'an, China. CDR3 regions were amplified by Arm-PCR using iRepertoire HTBI primers to build TCR beta libraries. Via MiXCR, TCRdb re-called the multiplex PCR reads, giving one row per CDR3 protein. The sample consists of about 220,000 distinct CDR3 sequences, 18% of them appearing once. These data belong to a study of regulatory T cells in long-lasting Graves disease. The wider study: Newly diagnosed Graves' patients had taken antithyroid drugs under 3 months.

Germline values: CDR1 MNHNS, CDR2 SASEGT. The CDR3 consists of 15 residues. V lost 8 bases and J lost 1; bases outside the gene matches: 7. Sequenced here: peripheral blood mononuclear cells (PBMCs), sampled at new diagnosis, from a patient treated with antithyroid drugs. This TCR derives from a female donor with Graves disease. This chain uses TRBV6-1 with TRBJ2-3; TRBD1 matches at 9 bases. For the CDR3, the DNA is TGTGCCAGCCGTAAACAGGGGGCCGGCACAGATACGCAGTATTTT. It yields the protein CASRKQGAGTDTQYF.